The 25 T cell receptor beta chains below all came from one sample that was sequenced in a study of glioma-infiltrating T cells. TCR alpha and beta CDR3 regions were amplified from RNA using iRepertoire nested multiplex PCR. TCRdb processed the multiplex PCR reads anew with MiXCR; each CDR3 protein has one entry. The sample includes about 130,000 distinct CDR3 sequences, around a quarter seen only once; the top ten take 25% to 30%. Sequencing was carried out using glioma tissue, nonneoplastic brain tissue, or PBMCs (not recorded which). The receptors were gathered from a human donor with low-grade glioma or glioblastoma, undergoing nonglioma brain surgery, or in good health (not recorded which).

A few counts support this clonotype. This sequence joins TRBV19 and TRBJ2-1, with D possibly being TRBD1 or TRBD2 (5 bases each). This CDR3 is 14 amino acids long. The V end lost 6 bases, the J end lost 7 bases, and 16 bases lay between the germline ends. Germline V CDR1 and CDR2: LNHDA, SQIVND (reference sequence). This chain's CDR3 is CASSPPGRTNEQFF. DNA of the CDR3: TGTGCCAGTAGCCCCCCAGGGAGAACAAATGAGCAGTTCTTC.

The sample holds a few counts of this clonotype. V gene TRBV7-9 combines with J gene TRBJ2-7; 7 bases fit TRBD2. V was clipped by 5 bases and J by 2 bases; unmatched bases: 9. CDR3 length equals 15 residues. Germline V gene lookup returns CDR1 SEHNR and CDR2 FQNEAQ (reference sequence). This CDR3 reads CASSPGTTVTYEQYV. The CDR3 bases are TGTGCCAGCAGCCCTGGGACTACCGTAACCTACGAGCAGTACGTC.

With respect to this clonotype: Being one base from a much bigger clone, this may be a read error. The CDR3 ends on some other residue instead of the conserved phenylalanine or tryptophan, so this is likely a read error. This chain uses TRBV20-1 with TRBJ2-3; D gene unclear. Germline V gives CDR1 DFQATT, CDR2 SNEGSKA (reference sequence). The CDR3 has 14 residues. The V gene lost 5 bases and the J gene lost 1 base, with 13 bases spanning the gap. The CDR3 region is CSAGPLSGTDTQYL. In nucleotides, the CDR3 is TGCAGTGCTGGGCCCTTAAGTGGCACAGATACGCAGTATCTT.

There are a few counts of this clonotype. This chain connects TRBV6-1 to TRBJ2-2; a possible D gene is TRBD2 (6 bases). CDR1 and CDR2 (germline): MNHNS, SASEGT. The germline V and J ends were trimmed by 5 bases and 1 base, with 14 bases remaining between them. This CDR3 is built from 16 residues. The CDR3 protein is CASSPILGGNTGELFF. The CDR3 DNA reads TGTGCCAGCAGTCCGATCCTGGGGGGGAACACCGGGGAGCTGTTTTTT.

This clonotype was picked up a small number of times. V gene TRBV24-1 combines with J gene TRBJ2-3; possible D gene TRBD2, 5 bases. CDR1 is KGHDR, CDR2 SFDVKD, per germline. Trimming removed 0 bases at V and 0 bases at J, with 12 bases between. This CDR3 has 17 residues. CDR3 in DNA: TGTGCCACCAGTGATTTGCCCGGTAGCGAGAGCACAGATACGCAGTATTTT. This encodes CATSDLPGSESTDTQYF.

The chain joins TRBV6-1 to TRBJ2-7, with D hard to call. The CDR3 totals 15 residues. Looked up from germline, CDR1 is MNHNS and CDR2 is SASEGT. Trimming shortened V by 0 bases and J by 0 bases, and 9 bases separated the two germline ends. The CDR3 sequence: CASSEALRNSYEQYV. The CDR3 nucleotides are TGTGCCAGCAGTGAAGCGCTGCGGAACTCCTACGAGCAGTACGTC.

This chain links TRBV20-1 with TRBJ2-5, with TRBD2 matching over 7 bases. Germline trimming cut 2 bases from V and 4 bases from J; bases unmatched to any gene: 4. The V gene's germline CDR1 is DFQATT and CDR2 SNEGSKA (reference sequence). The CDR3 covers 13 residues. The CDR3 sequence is CSARTGGIETQYF. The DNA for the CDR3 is TGCAGTGCTAGAACGGGGGGAATAGAGACCCAGTACTTC.

The CDR3 DNA sequence: TGTGCCAGCAGTACCCGGACTAGCGGGGGGGACACAGATACGCAGTATTTT. Translation gives CASSTRTSGGDTDTQYF. The genes are TRBV12-3 or TRBV12-4 and TRBJ2-3; 15 positions match TRBD2. The CDR3 extends over 17 amino acids. V lost 5 bases, J lost 2 bases, and 5 bases stayed unmatched.

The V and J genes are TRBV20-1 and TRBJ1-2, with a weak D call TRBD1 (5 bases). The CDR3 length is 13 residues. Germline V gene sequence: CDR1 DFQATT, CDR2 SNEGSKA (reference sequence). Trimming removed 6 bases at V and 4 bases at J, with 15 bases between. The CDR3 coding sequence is TGCAGTGCCACCGGGACGTCCTCCTATGGCTACACCTTC. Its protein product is CSATGTSSYGYTF.

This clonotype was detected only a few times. CDR3 sequence (DNA): TGTGCCAGCAGTTTTGGAATTGACAGGGGAACAGATACGCAGTATTTT. It encodes CASSFGIDRGTDTQYF. The chain couples TRBV12-3 or TRBV12-4 to TRBJ2-3; 8 positions agree with TRBD1. J was trimmed by 3 bases and V by 3 bases; bases with no gene match: 8. The CDR3 is made up of 16 amino acids.

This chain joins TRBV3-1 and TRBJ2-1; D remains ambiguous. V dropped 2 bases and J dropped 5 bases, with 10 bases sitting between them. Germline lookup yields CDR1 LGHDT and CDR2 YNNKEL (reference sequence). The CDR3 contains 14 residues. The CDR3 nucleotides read TGTGCCAGCAGCCAAACGTATGGTGACAATGAGCAGTTCTTC. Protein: CASSQTYGDNEQFF.

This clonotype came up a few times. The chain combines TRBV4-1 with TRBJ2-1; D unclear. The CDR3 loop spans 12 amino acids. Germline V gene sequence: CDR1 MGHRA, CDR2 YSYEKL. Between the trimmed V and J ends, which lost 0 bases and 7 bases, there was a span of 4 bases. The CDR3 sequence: CASSQDLNEQFF. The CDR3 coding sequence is TGCGCCAGCAGCCAAGATTTAAATGAGCAGTTCTTC.

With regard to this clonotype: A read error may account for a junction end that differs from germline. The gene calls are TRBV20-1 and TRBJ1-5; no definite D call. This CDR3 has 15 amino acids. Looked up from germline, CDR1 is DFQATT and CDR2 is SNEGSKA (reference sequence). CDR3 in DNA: TGCAGTCAAGCGAGGAGGGAGGGTGGCAATAAGCCCCAGCATTTT. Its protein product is CSQARREGGNKPQHF.

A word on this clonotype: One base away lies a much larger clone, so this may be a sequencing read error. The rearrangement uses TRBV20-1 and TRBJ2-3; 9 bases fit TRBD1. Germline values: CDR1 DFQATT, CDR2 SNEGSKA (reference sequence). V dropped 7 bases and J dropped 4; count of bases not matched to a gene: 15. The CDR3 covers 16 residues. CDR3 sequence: CSVRNLDRGRADTQYF. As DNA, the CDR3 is TGCAGTGTTAGGAACCTGGACAGGGGTAGGGCAGATACGCAGTATTTT.

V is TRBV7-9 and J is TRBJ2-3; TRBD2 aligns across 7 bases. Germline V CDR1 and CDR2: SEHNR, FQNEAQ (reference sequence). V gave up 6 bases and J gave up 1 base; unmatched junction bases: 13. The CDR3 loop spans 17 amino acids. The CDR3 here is CASRQNVLAYGTDTQYF. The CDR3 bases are TGTGCCAGCAGACAAAACGTACTAGCGTATGGCACAGATACGCAGTATTTT. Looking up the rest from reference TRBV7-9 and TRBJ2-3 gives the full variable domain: DTGVSQNPRHKITKRGQNVTFRCDPISEHNRLYWYRQTLGQGPEFLTYFQNEAQLEKSRLLSDRFSAERPKGSFSTLEIQRTEQGDSAMYLCASRQNVLAYGTDTQYFGPGTRLTVL.

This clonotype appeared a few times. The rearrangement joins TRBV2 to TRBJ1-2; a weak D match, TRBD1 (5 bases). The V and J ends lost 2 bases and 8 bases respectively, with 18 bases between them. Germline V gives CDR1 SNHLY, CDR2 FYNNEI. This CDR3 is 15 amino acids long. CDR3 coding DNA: TGTGCCAGCAGTGAATCGCAAGGGACTCCCGAAGGCTACACCTTC. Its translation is CASSESQGTPEGYTF.

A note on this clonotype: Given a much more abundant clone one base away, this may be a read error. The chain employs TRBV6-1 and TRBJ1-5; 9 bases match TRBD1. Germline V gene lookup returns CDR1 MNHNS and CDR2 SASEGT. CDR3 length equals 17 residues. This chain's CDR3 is CASSAAMDRGKGQPRHF. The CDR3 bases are TGTGCCAGCAGTGCCGCGATGGACAGGGGAAAAGGCCAGCCCCGGCATTTT.

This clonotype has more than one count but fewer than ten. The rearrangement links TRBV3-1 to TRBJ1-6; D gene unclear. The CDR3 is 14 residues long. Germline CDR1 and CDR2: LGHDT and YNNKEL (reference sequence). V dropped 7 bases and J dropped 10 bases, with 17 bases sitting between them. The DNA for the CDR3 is TGTGCCAGCACGCCTCGACTTTTAAAATCACCCCTCCACTTT. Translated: CASTPRLLKSPLHF.

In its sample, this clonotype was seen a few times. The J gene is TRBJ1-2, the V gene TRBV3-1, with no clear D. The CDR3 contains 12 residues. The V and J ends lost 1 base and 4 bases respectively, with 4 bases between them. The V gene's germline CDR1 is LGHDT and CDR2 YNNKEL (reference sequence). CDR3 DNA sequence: TGTGCCAGCAGCCAAGTTCCCTATGGCTACACCTTC. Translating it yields CASSQVPYGYTF.

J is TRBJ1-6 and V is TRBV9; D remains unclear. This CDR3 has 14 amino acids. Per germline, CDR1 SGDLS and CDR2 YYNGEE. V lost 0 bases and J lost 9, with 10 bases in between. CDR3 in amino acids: CASSVDTSGSPLHF. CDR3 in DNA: TGTGCCAGCAGCGTAGACACCAGTGGTTCACCCCTCCACTTT.

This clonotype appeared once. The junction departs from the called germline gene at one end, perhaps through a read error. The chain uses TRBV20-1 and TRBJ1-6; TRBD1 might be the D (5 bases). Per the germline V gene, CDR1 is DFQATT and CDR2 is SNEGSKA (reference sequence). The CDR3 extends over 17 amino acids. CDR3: CSARDQNRSAYNSSLHF. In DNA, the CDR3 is TGCAGTGCTAGAGATCAGAACAGGTCAGCCTATAATTCATCCCTCCACTTT.

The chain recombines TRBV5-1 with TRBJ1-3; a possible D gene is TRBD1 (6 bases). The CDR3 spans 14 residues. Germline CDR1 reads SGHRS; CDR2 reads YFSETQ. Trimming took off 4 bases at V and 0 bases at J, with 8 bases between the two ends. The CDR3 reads CASSGQYSGNTIYF. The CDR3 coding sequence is TGCGCCAGCAGCGGACAGTACTCTGGAAACACCATATATTTT. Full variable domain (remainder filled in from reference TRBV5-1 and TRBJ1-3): KAGVTQTPRYLIKTRGQQVTLSCSPISGHRSVSWYQQTPGQGLQFLFEYFSETQRNKGNFPGRFSGRQFSNSRSEMNVSTLELGDSALYLCASSGQYSGNTIYFGEGSWLTVV.

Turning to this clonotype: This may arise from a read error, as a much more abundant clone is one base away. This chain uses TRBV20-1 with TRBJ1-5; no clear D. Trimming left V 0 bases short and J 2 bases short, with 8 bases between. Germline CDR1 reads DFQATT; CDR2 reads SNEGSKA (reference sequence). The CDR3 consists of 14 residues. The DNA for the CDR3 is TGCAGTGCTAGAGATCCCGCGTGCAATCAGCCCCAGCATTTT. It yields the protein CSARDPACNQPQHF.

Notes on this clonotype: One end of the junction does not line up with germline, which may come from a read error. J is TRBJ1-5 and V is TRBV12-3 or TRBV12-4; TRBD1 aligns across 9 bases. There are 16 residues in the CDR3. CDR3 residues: CASSYRGRWGNKPQHF. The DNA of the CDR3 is TGTGCCAGCAGTTACAGGGGGCGCTGGGGCAATAAGCCCCAGCATTTT.

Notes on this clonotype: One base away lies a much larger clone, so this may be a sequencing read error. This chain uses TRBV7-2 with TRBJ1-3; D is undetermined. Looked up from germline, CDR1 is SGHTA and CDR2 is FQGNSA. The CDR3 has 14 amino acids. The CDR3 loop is CASSFKPPGNNIYF. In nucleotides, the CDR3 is TGTGCCAGCAGCTTTAAACCGCCTGGAAACAACATATATTTT. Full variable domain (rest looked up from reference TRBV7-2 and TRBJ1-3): GAGVSQSPSNKVTEKGKDVELRCDPISGHTALYWYRQSLGQGLEFLIYFQGNSAPDKSGLPSDRFSAERTGGSVSTLTIQRTQQEDSAVYLCASSFKPPGNNIYFGEGSWLTVV.